These 10 T cell receptor beta chains came from one sample sequenced in a study of metastatic and nonmetastatic thyroid tumors. Via MiXCR, TCRdb re-called the PCR reads. Seen here are around 29,000 clones, 24% observed once, and the top ten hold more than 12%. No patient received treatment before thyroid surgery. Sequenced: blood. Receptors originate from a female donor with papillary thyroid cancer or a benign thyroid nodule (not recorded which). Some clones in this sample may be carry-over from other donors' samples.

As for this clone: One junction end does not reproduce the germline sequence, and a read error may be involved. The chain carries TRBV9 and TRBJ2-1; no definite D call. The CDR3 length is 12 residues. In germline, CDR1 is SGDLS, CDR2 YYNGEE. The CDR3 protein is CASIVDGLEHFF. DNA of the CDR3: TGTGCCAGCATCGTAGATGGTTTAGAGCACTTCTTC. Variable domain in full (rest from reference TRBV9 and TRBJ2-1): DSGVTQTPKHLITATGQRVTLRCSPRSGDLSVYWYQQSLDQGLQFLIQYYNGEERAKGNILERFSAQQFPDLHSELNLSSLELGDSALYFCASIVDGLEHFFGPGTRLTVL.

This clone was seen at least ten times. This chain links TRBV27 with TRBJ2-1; 12 nucleotides match TRBD1. This CDR3 has 16 residues. CDR1 is MNHEY and CDR2 is SMNVEV in the germline V gene (reference sequence). The ends lost 7 bases at V and 10 bases at J; junction bases unmatched: 14. CDR3 coding DNA: TGTGCCAGCACCCCCTCTCCGGGACAGGGGGCGAAGGAGCAGTTCTTC. Amino acid sequence: CASTPSPGQGAKEQFF.

This clone was observed at least ten times. One base away lies a much larger clone, so this may be a sequencing read error. The V and J genes are TRBV12-3 or TRBV12-4 and TRBJ2-1, with 8 bases lining up with TRBD2. V shed 0 bases, J shed 7 bases, and the junction held 5 bases outside the gene matches. The CDR3 loop spans 15 amino acids. CDR3 bases: TGTGCCAGCAGTTTAGCAGGACGGGGGGGGAATGAGCAGTTCTTC. It encodes CASSLAGRGGNEQFF.

The chain carries TRBV20-1 and TRBJ2-7; either TRBD1 or TRBD2 may supply D (5 bases each). The CDR3 runs to 14 residues. The V and J ends lost 3 bases and 4 bases respectively, with 16 bases between them. CDR1 is DFQATT, CDR2 SNEGSKA, per germline (reference sequence). DNA of the CDR3: TGCAGTGCTAGTATTGAGGGGTACGGGTACGAGCAGTACTTC. The encoded protein is CSASIEGYGYEQYF.

This clone was seen at least ten times. The chain combines TRBV7-3 with TRBJ2-4, with D perhaps assigned TRBD1 or TRBD2 (6 bases each). Deletions cut 4 bases from V and 9 bases from J, with 19 bases between. Looked up from germline, CDR1 is SGHTA and CDR2 is FQGTGA. There are 15 residues in the CDR3. The DNA for the CDR3 is TGTGCCAGCAGCTACGATGGGGGGCGCGGAGGCATTCAGTACTTC. Translated: CASSYDGGRGGIQYF.

This clone was counted many times. The chain carries TRBV20-1 and TRBJ2-2; either TRBD1 or TRBD2 may fit D (5 bases each). V lost 1 base and J lost 2, with 29 bases in between. The CDR3 loop spans 21 amino acids. Germline V gives CDR1 DFQATT, CDR2 SNEGSKA (reference sequence). The CDR3 nucleotides are TGCAGTGCTAGAGCGGTTACCGGGACGCCGACTTCCAAACACAACACCGGGGAGCTGTTTTTT. Translation: CSARAVTGTPTSKHNTGELFF.

The genes are TRBV6-1 and TRBJ1-2; no definite D call. Looked up from germline, CDR1 is MNHNS and CDR2 is SASEGT. Trimming took off 5 bases at V and 0 bases at J, with 7 bases between the two ends. There are 13 residues in the CDR3. In DNA form, the CDR3 reads TGTGCCAGCAGTCCAGGAGCTAACTATGGCTACACCTTC. Translation: CASSPGANYGYTF.

To note about this clone: A read error may be the cause here, since a much bigger clone is one base away. The chain's CDR3 is CSARPTEMRGAVF. CDR3 DNA sequence: TGCAGTGCTAGGCCGACCGAGATGCGGGGAGCTGTTTTT. This chain joins TRBV20-1 and TRBJ2-2; TRBD2 might be the D (6 bases). This CDR3 has 13 amino acids. CDR1 and CDR2 (germline): DFQATT, SNEGSKA (reference sequence).

This clone came up many times. The genes are TRBV7-8 and TRBJ2-3; D unresolved. Trimming removed 5 bases from V and 2 bases from J, with 2 bases in between. CDR1 and CDR2 from the germline V gene are SGHVS and FQNEAQ. The CDR3 consists of 11 residues. CDR3 nucleotide sequence: TGTGCCAGCAGCGACACAGATACGCAGTATTTT. Translation: CASSDTDTQYF.

With respect to this clone: An end of the junction differs from the germline gene, which may be a read error. V usage is TRBV24-1 and J usage is TRBJ2-2; 7 positions match TRBD1. The germline V gene has CDR1 KGHDR and CDR2 SFDVKD. There are 18 residues in the CDR3. CDR3 bases: TGTGCCACCAGTGACCCGCTCCCCTCGGGACAGACCACCAGGGAGCTGTTTTTT. Translation: CATSDPLPSGQTTRELFF.